Shown below are 17 T cell receptor beta chains from a single sample sequenced in a study of CD8 T cells in ankylosing spondylitis. TCRdb itself ran the 5' RACE reads through MiXCR, one entry per CDR3 protein. Of some 290,000 distinct CDR3 sequences listed, around 18% were seen once; the top ten hold roughly 7.3%. Sequenced sample: blood, either unsorted or a sorted T cell fraction (not recorded which). The origin of the receptors is a male donor with ankylosing spondylitis or in good health (not recorded which).

This clonotype was counted between two and nine times. The V call is TRBV5-1, the J call TRBJ2-2; TRBD2 aligns across 11 bases. V gave up 4 bases and J gave up 0 bases; unmatched junction bases: 5. This CDR3 is 17 amino acids long. Germline CDR1 is SGHRS and CDR2 is YFSETQ. CDR3 amino acids: CASSQLAGDANTGELFF. For the CDR3, the DNA is TGCGCCAGCAGCCAACTAGCGGGAGACGCGAACACCGGGGAGCTGTTTTTT. The complete variable domain, with remaining parts taken from reference TRBV5-1 and TRBJ2-2, reads KAGVTQTPRYLIKTRGQQVTLSCSPISGHRSVSWYQQTPGQGLQFLFEYFSETQRNKGNFPGRFSGRQFSNSRSEMNVSTLELGDSALYLCASSQLAGDANTGELFFGEGSRLTVL.

The rearrangement links TRBV5-1 to TRBJ1-1, with 7 bases fitting TRBD1. Germline assignment: CDR1 SGHRS and CDR2 YFSETQ. CDR3 size: 15 residues. Losses at the gene ends were 0 bases for V and 4 bases for J; bases not matched to a gene: 6. The CDR3 DNA is TGCGCCAGCAGCTTGGGTGCAGGGGGGACCACTGAAGCTTTCTTT. This encodes CASSLGAGGTTEAFF.

This clonotype was observed at least ten times. This chain links TRBV24-1 with TRBJ1-2; a possible D gene is TRBD1 (5 bases). Germline V gene sequence: CDR1 KGHDR, CDR2 SFDVKD. The CDR3 runs to 15 residues. Trimming pared 3 bases from V and 6 bases from J, leaving 16 bases between. CDR3 residues: CATSDRSQGRDGYTF. CDR3 coding DNA: TGTGCCACCAGTGATCGTTCGCAGGGAAGGGATGGCTACACCTTC.

The chain uses TRBV9 and TRBJ2-3, with a tentative D call TRBD2 (5 bases). V lost 3 bases and J lost 1, with 12 bases in between. This CDR3 contains 15 residues. The germline V gene encodes CDR1 SGDLS and CDR2 YYNGEE. In DNA form, the CDR3 reads TGTGCCAGCAGCGCCTCGGGGAGCCGCACAGATACGCAGTATTTT. The encoded protein is CASSASGSRTDTQYF.

The V gene is TRBV18, the J gene TRBJ1-3; the D gene is possibly TRBD1 (5 bases). Germline-derived CDR1 and CDR2 are KGHSH and LQKENI. This CDR3 has 17 residues. V gave up 6 bases and J gave up 2 bases, with 20 bases separating them. CDR3 in amino acids: CASSEGQVRSAGNTIYF. The DNA for the CDR3 is TGTGCCAGCTCCGAGGGGCAGGTTCGGTCGGCTGGAAACACCATATATTTT.

This clonotype came up a few times. The J gene is TRBJ2-3, the V gene TRBV20-1; possible D gene TRBD1, 6 bases. The CDR3 sequence is 13 residues long. Germline V gene lookup returns CDR1 DFQATT and CDR2 SNEGSKA (reference sequence). The V end lost 6 bases, the J end lost 0 bases, and 10 bases lay between the germline ends. The DNA for the CDR3 is TGCAGTGCCGGGACAACTAGCACAGATACGCAGTATTTT. This encodes CSAGTTSTDTQYF.

The rearrangement uses TRBV2 and TRBJ2-3; D gene unclear. Germline-derived CDR1 and CDR2 are SNHLY and FYNNEI. The CDR3 consists of 13 residues. Trimming pared 6 bases from V and 2 bases from J, leaving 9 bases between. The CDR3 coding sequence is TGTGCCAGCAGGCCGGGCGTCACAGATACGCAGTATTTT. Encoded protein: CASRPGVTDTQYF.

The rearrangement links TRBV11-2 to TRBJ1-1; possibly TRBD1 for D (5 bases). CDR1 SGHAT and CDR2 FQNNGV come from the germline V gene. The CDR3 consists of 14 residues. Trimming took 5 bases from V and 6 from J, leaving 16 bases between them. CDR3 in amino acids: CASSRSGGGAEAFF. As DNA, the CDR3 is TGTGCCAGCAGCCGAAGTGGGGGGGGGGCTGAAGCTTTCTTT. Using reference TRBV11-2 and TRBJ1-1 for the parts outside the CDR3, the full variable domain is EAGVAQSPRYKIIEKRQSVAFWCNPISGHATLYWYQQILGQGPKLLIQFQNNGVVDDSQLPKDRFSAERLKGVDSTLKIQPAKLEDSAVYLCASSRSGGGAEAFFGQGTRLTVV.

The J gene is TRBJ1-1, the V gene TRBV29-1; D uncertain. Germline loops: CDR1 SQVTM, CDR2 ANQGSEA. V gave up 4 bases and J gave up 6 bases, with 9 bases separating them. This CDR3 comprises 11 residues. CDR3 loop: CSVGGKAEAFF. CDR3 bases: TGCAGCGTTGGTGGAAAGGCTGAAGCTTTCTTT.

The chain couples TRBV20-1 to TRBJ2-3; possibly TRBD2 for D (5 bases). The CDR3 length is 12 residues. The germline V and J ends were trimmed by 6 bases and 6 bases, with 13 bases remaining between them. Germline V gives CDR1 DFQATT, CDR2 SNEGSKA (reference sequence). CDR3 loop: CSAQRGIDTQYF. The CDR3 DNA reads TGCAGTGCCCAACGGGGAATTGATACGCAGTATTTT.

This clonotype came up a few times. The V gene is TRBV5-1, the J gene TRBJ2-2; D is perhaps TRBD2 (5 bases). This CDR3 contains 16 residues. Trimming removed 0 bases from V and 1 base from J, with 10 bases in between. Germline CDR1 is SGHRS and CDR2 is YFSETQ. CDR3 in amino acids: CASSLEGSLNTGELFF. The CDR3 coding sequence is TGCGCCAGCAGCTTGGAAGGGAGCCTGAACACCGGGGAGCTGTTTTTT.

In this sample, this clonotype turned up a few times. This chain connects TRBV5-1 to TRBJ1-1, with unresolved D. This CDR3 spans 14 amino acids. Germline CDR1 is SGHRS and CDR2 is YFSETQ. The V and J ends lost 0 bases and 3 bases respectively, with 9 bases between them. The CDR3 sequence is CASSLAAPDTEAFF. The CDR3, as DNA: TGCGCCAGCAGCTTGGCCGCACCGGACACTGAAGCTTTCTTT.

The sample holds many counts of this clonotype. This sequence joins TRBV24-1 and TRBJ2-1; possible D gene TRBD1, 5 bases. The CDR3 loop spans 14 amino acids. Trimming left V 6 bases short and J 8 bases short, with 16 bases between. Germline assignment: CDR1 KGHDR and CDR2 SFDVKD. In DNA, the CDR3 is TGTGCCACCAGTATCCGGACACAAAAGGATGAGCAGTTCTTC. Residues: CATSIRTQKDEQFF.

This clonotype was counted a few times. The chain employs TRBV29-1 and TRBJ2-1; 7 nucleotides align to TRBD2. V shed 7 bases and J 2 bases; nucleotides not matched to a gene: 5. This CDR3 contains 13 residues. The germline V gene encodes CDR1 SQVTM and CDR2 ANQGSEA. The CDR3 sequence: CSALAATYNEQFF. The CDR3 nucleotides are TGCAGCGCTCTAGCGGCGACCTACAATGAGCAGTTCTTC.

This clonotype was counted a few times. The V call is TRBV4-2, the J call TRBJ2-6, with D uncertain. V was pared by 0 bases and J by 3 bases, with 12 bases between. This CDR3 is 17 amino acids long. CDR1 and CDR2 (germline): LGHNA, YNFKEQ. CDR3 DNA sequence: TGTGCCAGCAGCCAAGATGGTTGGGGTGATGGGGCCAACGTCCTGACTTTC. Protein sequence: CASSQDGWGDGANVLTF.

The table lists this clonotype with a few counts. The V call is TRBV12-3 or TRBV12-4, the J call TRBJ2-1; TRBD1 agrees at 7 bases. The CDR3 runs to 13 residues. V was pared by 3 bases and J by 9 bases, with 5 bases of the junction left unmatched. In DNA form, the CDR3 reads TGTGCCAGCAGTTTGACTGCAGGGGGTGAGCAGTTCTTC. Its translation is CASSLTAGGEQFF.

The chain employs TRBV2 and TRBJ2-5, with 9 bases matching TRBD2. The trim removed 6 bases at V and 2 bases at J, leaving 7 bases unmatched. CDR1 and CDR2 (germline): SNHLY, FYNNEI. This CDR3 is 15 amino acids long. The CDR3 region is CASSPGLALQETQYF. CDR3 sequence (DNA): TGTGCCAGCAGCCCTGGACTAGCGCTGCAAGAGACCCAGTACTTC.